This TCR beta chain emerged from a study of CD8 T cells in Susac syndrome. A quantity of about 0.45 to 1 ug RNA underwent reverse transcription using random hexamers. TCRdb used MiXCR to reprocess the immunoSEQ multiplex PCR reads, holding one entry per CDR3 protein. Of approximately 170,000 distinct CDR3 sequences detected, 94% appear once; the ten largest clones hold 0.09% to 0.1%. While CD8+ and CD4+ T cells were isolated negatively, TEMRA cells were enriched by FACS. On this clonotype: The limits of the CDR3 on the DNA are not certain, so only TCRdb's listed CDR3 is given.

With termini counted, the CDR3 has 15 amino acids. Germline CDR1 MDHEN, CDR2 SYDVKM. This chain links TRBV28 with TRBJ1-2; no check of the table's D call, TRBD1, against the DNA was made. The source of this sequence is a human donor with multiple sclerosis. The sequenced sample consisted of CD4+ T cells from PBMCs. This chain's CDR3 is CASSTSGVLDYGYTF.